This T cell receptor (beta chain) was retrieved from a study of T cells expressing NK-cell markers (TCRdb year 2020). In the study overall: In sorted CD3+CD56+NKG2C+, CD3+CD56+NKG2C- and CD3+CD56-NKG2C+ T-cell subsets from 7 or 8 donors, TCR beta-chain repertoires were profiled. The eight sequenced donors were randomly selected healthy volunteers, three men and five women. Among the eight sequenced donors, seven were HCMV-seropositive and one was HCMV-seronegative. Libraries were sequenced as 2 x 150 bp reads on Illumina HiSeq 2000/2500, MiSeq or NextSeq. Overall study results and their limits: In more than 5 donors, the dominant CD3+CD56+NKG2C+ clonotypes ranked among the top 10 CD8+ clonotypes, making up about 1.0-7.5% of CD8+ T cells. Whether the expanded NKG2C-expressing T cell clones were specific for HCMV antigens was left unclear. Those dominant clonotypes were again the most abundant among CD3+CD56-NKG2C+ cells in a few donors, at about 28.3-65%.

A note on this clonotype: Its antigen is still unknown.

To determine HCMV serostatus, a commercial ELISA kit was used to detect HCMV-specific IgG in serum. Ficoll density gradient centrifugation was used to isolate peripheral blood mononuclear cells from blood. The CDR3, cysteine through phenylalanine, is 17 amino acids long. The DNA is unrecorded. CDR1 and CDR2 were assigned from the germline V gene (reference sequence) as DFQATT and SNEGSKA. The reads were generated on an Illumina HiSeq 2000. 5'RACE template switching, by which a universal primer site and unique molecular identifiers were added, was used to make TCR beta cDNA libraries. cDNA synthesis was primed from the TCR beta constant segment and was followed by two successive PCR amplification steps. On the study's bioinformatics: MIGEC handled demultiplexing of the reads and grouping by UMI, while MiTCR was used to assemble and quantify clonotypes. To remove erroneous sequences, TCR cDNA sequences were retained only when supported by two or more reads. The tcR package was used for downstream repertoire analysis, with clonotypes matched between fractions based on CDR3 nucleotide sequence plus V segment. VDJmatch was used to annotate antigen specificity against VDJdb, with one amino acid substitution in CDR3 allowed. Each entry corresponds to one CDR3 protein sequence from reads that TCRdb reprocessed, and DNA is not given. In this record, the V and J calls reflect TCRdb's handling and not the investigators' own analysis. The table for this sample records about 390,000 distinct CDR3 sequences. Clones ranked in the top ten supply around 10% of the sample.

The TCR originated in a woman between 50 and 59 years old in good health. Donor details come from another sample of the same person, matched by shared clones. The sequenced material came from blood T cells: a sorted CD56 or NKG2C T cell subset, CD4+ or CD8+ T cells, or bulk PBMC T cells (not recorded which). Recombination connected TRBV20-1 to TRBJ2-1; TCRdb names TRBD1, which stays unverified in the absence of DNA. CDR3 reads: CSAPGQGGLAGYNEQFF.